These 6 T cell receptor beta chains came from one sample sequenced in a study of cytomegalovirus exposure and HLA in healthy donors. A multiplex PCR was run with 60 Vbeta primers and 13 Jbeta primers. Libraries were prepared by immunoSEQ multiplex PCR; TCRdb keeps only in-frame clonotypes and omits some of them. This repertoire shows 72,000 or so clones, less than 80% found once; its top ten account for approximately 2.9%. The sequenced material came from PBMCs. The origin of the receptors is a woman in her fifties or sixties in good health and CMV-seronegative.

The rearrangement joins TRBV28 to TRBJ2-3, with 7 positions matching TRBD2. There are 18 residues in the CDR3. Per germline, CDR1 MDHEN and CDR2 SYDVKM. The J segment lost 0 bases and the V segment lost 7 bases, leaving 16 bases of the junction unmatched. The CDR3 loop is CASNTPLGGRASTDTQYF. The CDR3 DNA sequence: TGTGCCAGCAACACTCCCTTGGGCGGGAGAGCTAGCACAGATACGCAGTATTTT.

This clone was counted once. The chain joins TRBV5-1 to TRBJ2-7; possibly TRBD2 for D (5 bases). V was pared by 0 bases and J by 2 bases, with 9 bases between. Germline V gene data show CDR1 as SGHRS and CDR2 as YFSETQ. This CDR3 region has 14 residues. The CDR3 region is CASSLDGVAYEQYF. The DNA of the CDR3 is TGCGCCAGCAGCTTGGACGGGGTTGCCTACGAGCAGTACTTC.

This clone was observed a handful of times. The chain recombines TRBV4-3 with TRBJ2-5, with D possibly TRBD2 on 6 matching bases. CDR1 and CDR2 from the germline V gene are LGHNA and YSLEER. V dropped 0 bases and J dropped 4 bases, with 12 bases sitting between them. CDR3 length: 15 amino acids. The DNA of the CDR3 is TGCGCCAGCAGCCAAGATGGAGGGCGGGGAGAGACCCAGTACTTC. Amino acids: CASSQDGGRGETQYF.

The CDR3 DNA reads as TGTGCCAGCAGAACCCGGACAGGGAGAGGAAACACCATATATTTT. This sequence encodes CASRTRTGRGNTIYF. The chain is built from TRBV6-6 and TRBJ1-3; 8 bases map to TRBD1. Per the germline V gene, CDR1 is MNHNY and CDR2 is SVGAGI (reference sequence). With V trimmed by 6 bases and J by 4 bases, 8 bases remained unmatched. CDR3 size: 15 residues.

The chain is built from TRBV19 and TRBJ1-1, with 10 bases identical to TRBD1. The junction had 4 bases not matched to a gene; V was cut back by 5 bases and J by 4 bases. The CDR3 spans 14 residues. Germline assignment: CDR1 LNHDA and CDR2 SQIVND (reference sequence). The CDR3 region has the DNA TGTGCCAGTAGTGTGGGACAGGGGAGCACTGAAGCTTTCTTT. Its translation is CASSVGQGSTEAFF.

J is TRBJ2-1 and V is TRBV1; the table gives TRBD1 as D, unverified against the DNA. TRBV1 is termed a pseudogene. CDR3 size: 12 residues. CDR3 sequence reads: CIPNPVSGEQFF. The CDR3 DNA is TGCATCCCCAACCCAGTATCTGGTGAGCAGTTCTTC.